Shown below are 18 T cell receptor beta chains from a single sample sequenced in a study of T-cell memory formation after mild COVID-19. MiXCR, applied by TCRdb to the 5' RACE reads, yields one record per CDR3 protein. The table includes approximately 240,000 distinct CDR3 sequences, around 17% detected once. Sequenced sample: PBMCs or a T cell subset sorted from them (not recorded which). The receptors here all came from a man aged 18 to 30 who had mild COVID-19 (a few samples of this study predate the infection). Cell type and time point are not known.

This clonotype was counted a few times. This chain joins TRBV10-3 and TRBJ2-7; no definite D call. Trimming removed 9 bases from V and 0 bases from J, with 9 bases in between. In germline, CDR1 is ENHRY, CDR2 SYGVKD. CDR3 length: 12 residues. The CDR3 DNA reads TGTGCCATTCGGAACAGCTCCTACGAGCAGTACTTC. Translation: CAIRNSSYEQYF.

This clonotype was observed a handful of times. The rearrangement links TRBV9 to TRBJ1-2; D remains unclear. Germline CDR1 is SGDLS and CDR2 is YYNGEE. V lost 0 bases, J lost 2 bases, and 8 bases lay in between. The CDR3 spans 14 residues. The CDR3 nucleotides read TGTGCCAGCAGCGTAGGGAACAGCAACTATGGCTACACCTTC. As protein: CASSVGNSNYGYTF.

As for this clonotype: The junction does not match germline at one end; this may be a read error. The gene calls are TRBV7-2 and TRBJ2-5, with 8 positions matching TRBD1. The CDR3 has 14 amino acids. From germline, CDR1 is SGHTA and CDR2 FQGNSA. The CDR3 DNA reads TGTGCCAGCACCTTACAGGGGGGATTGGAGACCCAGTACTTC. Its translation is CASTLQGGLETQYF.

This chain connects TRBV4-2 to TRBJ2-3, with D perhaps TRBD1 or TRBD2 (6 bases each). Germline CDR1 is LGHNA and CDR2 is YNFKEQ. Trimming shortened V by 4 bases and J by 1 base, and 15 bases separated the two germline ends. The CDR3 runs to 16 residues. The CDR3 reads CASSPGVTGRTDTQYF. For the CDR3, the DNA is TGTGCCAGCAGCCCGGGAGTGACAGGCCGCACAGATACGCAGTATTTT.

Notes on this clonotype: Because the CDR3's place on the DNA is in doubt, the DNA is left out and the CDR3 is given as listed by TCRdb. The CDR3 protein is CASSYTFGSPLHF. V is TRBV6-5 and J is TRBJ1-6. Counting both end residues, the CDR3 totals 13 amino acids. Germline values: CDR1 MNHEY, CDR2 SVGAGI.

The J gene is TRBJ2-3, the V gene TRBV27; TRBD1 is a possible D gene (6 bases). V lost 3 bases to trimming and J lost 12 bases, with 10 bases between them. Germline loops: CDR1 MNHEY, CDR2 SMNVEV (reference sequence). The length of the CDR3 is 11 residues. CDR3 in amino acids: CASSFSGVQYF. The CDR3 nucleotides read TGTGCCAGCAGTTTCTCAGGGGTCCAGTATTTT.

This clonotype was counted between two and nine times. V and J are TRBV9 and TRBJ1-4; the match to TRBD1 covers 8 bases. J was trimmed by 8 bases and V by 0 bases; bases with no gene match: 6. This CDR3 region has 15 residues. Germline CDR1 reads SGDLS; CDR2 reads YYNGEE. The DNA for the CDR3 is TGTGCCAGCAGCGTAGCTCAGGGACAGGCCGAAAAACTGTTTTTT. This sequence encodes CASSVAQGQAEKLFF.

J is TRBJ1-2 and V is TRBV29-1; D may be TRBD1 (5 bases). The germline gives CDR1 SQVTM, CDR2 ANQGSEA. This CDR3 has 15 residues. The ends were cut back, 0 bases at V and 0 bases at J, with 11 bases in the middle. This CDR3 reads CSVEDVGTSNYGYTF. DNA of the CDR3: TGCAGCGTTGAAGACGTCGGGACGTCTAACTATGGCTACACCTTC. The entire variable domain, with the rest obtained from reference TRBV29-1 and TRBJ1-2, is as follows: SAVISQKPSRDICQRGTSLTIQCQVDSQVTMMFWYRQQPGQSLTLIATANQGSEATYESGFVIDKFPISRPNLTFSTLTVSNMSPEDSSIYLCSVEDVGTSNYGYTFGSGTRLTVV.

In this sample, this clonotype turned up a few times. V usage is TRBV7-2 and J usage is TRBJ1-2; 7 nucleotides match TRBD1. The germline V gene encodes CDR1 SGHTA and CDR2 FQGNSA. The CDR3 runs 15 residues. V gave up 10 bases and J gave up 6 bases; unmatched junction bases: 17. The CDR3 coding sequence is TGTGCCACCCGGCGGGACAGTTTCGGGATAAATGGCTACACCTTC. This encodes CATRRDSFGINGYTF.

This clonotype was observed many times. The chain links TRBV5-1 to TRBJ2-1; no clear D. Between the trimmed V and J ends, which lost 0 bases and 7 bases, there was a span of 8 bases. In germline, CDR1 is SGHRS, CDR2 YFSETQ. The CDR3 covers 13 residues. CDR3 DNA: TGCGCCAGCAGCTTGGATACTTGGAATGAGCAGTTCTTC. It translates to CASSLDTWNEQFF.

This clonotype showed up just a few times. CDR3 sequence reads: CASSDRSGAGEAFF. CDR3 nucleotide sequence: TGCGCCAGCAGCGACCGATCGGGGGCGGGTGAAGCTTTCTTT. The chain links TRBV5-1 to TRBJ1-1; D possibly corresponds to TRBD1 (6 bases). The ends were cut back, 4 bases at V and 7 bases at J, with 17 bases in the middle. Germline lookup yields CDR1 SGHRS and CDR2 YFSETQ. The CDR3 runs to 14 residues.

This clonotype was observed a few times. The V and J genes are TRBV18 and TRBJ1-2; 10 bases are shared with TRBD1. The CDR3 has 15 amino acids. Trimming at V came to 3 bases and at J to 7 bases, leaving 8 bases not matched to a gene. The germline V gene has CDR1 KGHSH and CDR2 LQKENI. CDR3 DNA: TGTGCCAGCTCACCCTCGGGACAGGGGATTAGTGGCTACACCTTC. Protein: CASSPSGQGISGYTF. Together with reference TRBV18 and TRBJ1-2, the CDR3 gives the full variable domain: NAGVMQNPRHLVRRRGQEARLRCSPMKGHSHVYWYRQLPEEGLKFMVYLQKENIIDESGMPKERFSAEFPKEGPSILRIQQVVRGDSAAYFCASSPSGQGISGYTFGSGTRLTVV.

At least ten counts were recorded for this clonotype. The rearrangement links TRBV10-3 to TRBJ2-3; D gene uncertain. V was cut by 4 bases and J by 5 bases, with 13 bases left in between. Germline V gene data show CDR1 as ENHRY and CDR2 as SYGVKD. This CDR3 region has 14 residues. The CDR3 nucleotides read TGTGCCATCAGTGCAGGTCCCTGGGGAGATACGCAGTATTTT. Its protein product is CAISAGPWGDTQYF.

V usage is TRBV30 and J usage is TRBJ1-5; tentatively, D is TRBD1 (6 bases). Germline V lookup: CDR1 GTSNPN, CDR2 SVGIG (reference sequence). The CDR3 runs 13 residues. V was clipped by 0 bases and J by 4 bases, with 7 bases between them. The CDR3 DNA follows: TGTGCCTGGAGTGTAGGGGGAAATCAGCCCCAGCATTTT. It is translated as CAWSVGGNQPQHF. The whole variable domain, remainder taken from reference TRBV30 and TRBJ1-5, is SQTIHQWPATLVQPVGSPLSLECTVEGTSNPNLYWYRQAAGRGLQLLFYSVGIGQISSEVPQNLSASRPQDRQFILSSKKLLLSDSGFYLCAWSVGGNQPQHFGDGTRLSIL.

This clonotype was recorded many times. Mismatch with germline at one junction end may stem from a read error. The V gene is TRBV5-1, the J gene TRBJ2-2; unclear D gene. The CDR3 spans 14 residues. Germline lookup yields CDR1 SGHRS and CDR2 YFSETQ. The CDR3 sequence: CASSPPTYTGELFF. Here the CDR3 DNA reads TGCGCCAGCAGCCCCCCGACCTACACGGGGGAGCTGTTTTTT.

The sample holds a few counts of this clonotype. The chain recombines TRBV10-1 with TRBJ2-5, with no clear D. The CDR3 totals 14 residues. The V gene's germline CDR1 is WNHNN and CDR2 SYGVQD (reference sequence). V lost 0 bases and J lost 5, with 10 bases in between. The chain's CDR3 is CASSESRPRETQYF. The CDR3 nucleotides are TGCGCCAGCAGTGAGTCTAGGCCTCGGGAGACCCAGTACTTC.

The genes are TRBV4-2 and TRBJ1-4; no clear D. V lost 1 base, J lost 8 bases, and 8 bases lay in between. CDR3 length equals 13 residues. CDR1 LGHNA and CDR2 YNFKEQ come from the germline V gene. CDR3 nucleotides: TGTGCCAGCAGCCAAGGCCCGGGGGAAAAACTGTTTTTT. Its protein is CASSQGPGEKLFF.

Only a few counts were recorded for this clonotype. The CDR3 nucleotides are TGCGCCAGCAGCCAAGAGCTCAACAGGCCTCGGCAGTACTTC. Amino acids: CASSQELNRPRQYF. The chain employs TRBV4-3 and TRBJ2-7, with TRBD1 as a possible D gene (5 bases). Germline lookup yields CDR1 LGHNA and CDR2 YSLEER. The V end was cut by 0 bases, the J end by 9 bases, with 15 bases between. This CDR3 spans 14 amino acids.